This TCR beta chain was found in a study of cytomegalovirus exposure and HLA in healthy donors. Points from the study as a whole: Across donors, most TCRs were seen rarely, yet some public ones were widespread. Through in vitro validation, a few CMV-associated chains were shown to be specific for CMV antigens. Within the 130 or so validation repertoires, first-cohort TCR clusters tended to co-occur, according to a later analysis.

The donors were part of the approximately 120-subject validation cohort, which stood apart from the approximately 630-subject first cohort. Produced via immunoSEQ multiplex PCR; TCRdb's table is partial and in-frame only. The sample consists of some 180,000 clones, roughly 81% of them appearing once. This clone appeared a single time. Its cognate antigen is unknown. Germline loops: CDR1 SEHNR, CDR2 FQNEAQ (reference sequence). V was clipped by 2 bases and J by 5 bases; unmatched bases: 5. The CDR3 runs to 14 residues. Material for sequencing was PBMCs. This receptor was obtained from a woman in her 30s in good health and CMV-seronegative. This rearrangement joins TRBV7-9 to TRBJ1-2; 7 bases line up with TRBD1. The CDR3, as DNA: TGTGCCAGCAGCTTATTGGGACAGTCTTATGGCTACACCTTC. It translates to CASSLLGQSYGYTF. Full variable domain (missing parts from reference TRBV7-9 and TRBJ1-2): DTGVSQNPRHKITKRGQNVTFRCDPISEHNRLYWYRQTLGQGPEFLTYFQNEAQLEKSRLLSDRFSAERPKGSFSTLEIQRTEQGDSAMYLCASSLLGQSYGYTFGSGTRLTVV.